This is a list of T cell receptor beta chains from one sample in a study of cytomegalovirus exposure and HLA in healthy donors. Sequencing used immunoSEQ multiplex PCR; TCRdb keeps in-frame clones, though not all of them. Of some 170,000 clones listed, 72% are singletons. The sequencing sample was made of PBMCs. The receptors here all came from a human donor in good health. CDR3s include the opening cysteine and the closing phenylalanine or tryptophan. A D gene is named only where the DNA matches it firmly. For some rows the clone size is stated as once, few or many, or as a class when expanded; others skip it.

V gene	clone size	D gene	J gene	CDR3 DNA	CDR3 protein
TRBV19	.	TRBD1	TRBJ1-1	TGTGCTACAGGGGGCCGAGGCACTGAAGCTTTCTTT	CATGGRGTEAFF
TRBV7-2	.	.	TRBJ2-2	TGTGCCACTCCTCCCGGGGACTTCGGGGAGCTGTTTTTT	CATPPGDFGELFF
TRBV5-4	once	TRBD2	TRBJ2-7	TGTGCCAGCAGCATACGACTAGCGGGTGCCGAGCAGTACTTC	CASSIRLAGAEQYF
TRBV9	few	TRBD1	TRBJ2-2	TGTGCCAGCAGCCTCGGGACAGGGAATGGGGAGCTGTTTTTT	CASSLGTGNGELFF
TRBV13	.	.	TRBJ1-1	TGTGCCAGTAGCAACCTTGGGAGTGCGAACACTGAAGCTTTCTTT	CASSNLGSANTEAFF
TRBV9	.	.	TRBJ1-1	TGTGCCAGCAGCCCCCCAGGCGCAGCCCGGAACACTGAAGCTTTCTTT	CASSPPGAARNTEAFF
TRBV19	once	TRBD1	TRBJ1-3	TGTGCCAGCCAAGGACAGGCGACCTCGGGATCTGGAAACACCATATATTTT	CASQGQATSGSGNTIYF
TRBV2	.	.	TRBJ1-5	TGTGCCAGCAGTGAATACGAGAGCAATCAGCCCCAGCATTTT	CASSEYESNQPQHF
TRBV6-4	.	.	TRBJ1-1	TGTGCCAGCAGTGACTCAGGGGGGGAGACTGAAGCTTTCTTT	CASSDSGGETEAFF
TRBV5-5	.	.	TRBJ1-2	TGTGCCAGCAGCTTGTCGGGGGGCGTAGACTATGGCTACACCTTC	CASSLSGGVDYGYTF
TRBV9	.	.	TRBJ2-7	TGTGCCAGCAGCCCCGGGGTGGGTTACGAGCAGTACTTC	CASSPGVGYEQYF
TRBV5-6	.	TRBD1	TRBJ1-4	TGTGCCAGCAGCGACTTGACAGGGGGTGTCATCACTAATGAAAAACTGTTTTTT	CASSDLTGGVITNEKLFF
TRBV27	.	TRBD1	TRBJ1-1	TGTGCCAGCAGTTCCGGACAGGGTGTCACTGAAGCTTTCTTT	CASSSGQGVTEAFF
TRBV7-3	few	TRBD1	TRBJ1-1	TGTGCCAGCAGCAAGCAGGGGGCTTCCCCGAACACTGAAGCTTTCTTT	CASSKQGASPNTEAFF
TRBV29-1	.	.	TRBJ2-7	TGCAGCGTTGACAGGCAGGGGTCCTACGAGCAGTACTTC	CSVDRQGSYEQYF
TRBV7-6	.	TRBD2	TRBJ2-3	TGTGCCAGCAGCTTAGCTAGCGGGGGGCCCACAGATACGCAGTATTTT	CASSLASGGPTDTQYF
TRBV18	.	.	TRBJ1-1	TGTGCCAGCTCACCCATCGTCCAGGGGACTGAAGCTTTCTTT	CASSPIVQGTEAFF
TRBV30	.	.	TRBJ1-2	TGTGCCTGGAGTGTATCAGGGAACTATGGCTACACCTTC	CAWSVSGNYGYTF
TRBV30	.	.	TRBJ2-3	TGTGCTGCCTCTACGCGGGGCGACACAGATACGCAGTATTTT	CAASTRGDTDTQYF
TRBV7-6	.	TRBD2	TRBJ2-3	TGTGCCAGCAGCTTAGATTACAGCGGGGGGATGGGCACAGATACGCAGTATTTT	CASSLDYSGGMGTDTQYF
TRBV7-2	few	.	TRBJ1-1	TGTGCCAGCAGCTTAACAGGAGCGAACACTGAAGCTTTCTTT	CASSLTGANTEAFF
TRBV7-7	once	.	TRBJ2-3	TGTGCTAGCAGCTTAGCGCCCCCGTCCATAGATCCAGATACGCAGTATTTT	CASSLAPPSIDPDTQYF
TRBV5-4	.	TRBD1	TRBJ2-7	TGTGCCAGCAGCCGGGGGACAGGGGGGTCCTACGAGCAGTACTTC	CASSRGTGGSYEQYF
TRBV5-4	.	.	TRBJ2-7	TGTGCCAGCAGCTTGGAGATAGGGGCCTACGAGCAGTACTTC	CASSLEIGAYEQYF
TRBV6-6	.	TRBD1	TRBJ2-7	TGTGCCAGCAGTCACGCCGGGACAGGGAGATACGAGCAGTACTTC	CASSHAGTGRYEQYF
TRBV15	few	TRBD1	TRBJ1-5	TGTGCCACCAGCTCCTCCTGGGAAGGGGGCGTCCAGCCCCAGCATTTT	CATSSSWEGGVQPQHF
TRBV5-1	.	TRBD1	TRBJ2-3	TGCGCCAGCAGCCGGACCGGGACAGGGGATCTAGATACGCAGTATTTT	CASSRTGTGDLDTQYF
TRBV5-4	.	.	TRBJ2-2	TGTGCCAGCAGCATAGTTGCGAACACCGGGGAGCTGTTTTTT	CASSIVANTGELFF
TRBV4-3	.	.	TRBJ1-1	TGCGCCAGCAGCCAAGATTCCAGGGGAGCTGAAGCTTTCTTT	CASSQDSRGAEAFF